This TCR beta chain originates from a study of cytomegalovirus exposure and HLA in healthy donors. In the PCR, 60 Vbeta and 13 Jbeta primers were used. TCRdb's table, derived via immunoSEQ multiplex PCR, lists solely in-frame clones and lacks some. The data contain 200,000 to 300,000 clones, about 86% of them singletons. This clone has a handful of counts. Its target is not known. Study-wide results and caveats: V- and J-gene trimming in TCR beta was tied to a missense DCLRE1C variant by an analysis performed later. Later analysis identified several of the most significant clusters that appeared linked to common viral pathogens.

This TCR was sampled from a woman aged 55-69 years in good health and CMV-seropositive. Sequencing was carried out using PBMCs.

In DNA form, the CDR3 reads TGTGCCAGCTCACCGGGAGGATACGAGCAGTACTTC. The encoded protein is CASSPGGYEQYF. The chain has TRBV18 and TRBJ2-7, with D tentatively TRBD2 (6 bases). The V gene's germline CDR1 is KGHSH and CDR2 LQKENI. CDR3 length equals 12 residues. V was shortened by 3 bases and J by 4 bases, with 7 bases between the two germline ends.